The TCR beta chain described here comes from a study of blood T cells in healthy people across ages. Regarding the study as a whole: Diversity was higher, and naive CD4+ cells more numerous, in long-lived donors than in aged donors.

A sample-barcoded 5' primer and a J-beta primer mix were used in a second PCR of roughly 6 to 12 cycles. MiXCR was run by TCRdb on the 5' RACE reads, yielding one entry per CDR3 protein. The sample includes about 1.1 million distinct CDR3 sequences, more than 30% of them seen just once. This clonotype was counted between two and nine times. Its antigen is currently unknown. The CDR3 is 15 amino acids. V was shortened by 5 bases and J by 4 bases, with 17 bases between the two germline ends. This sequence joins TRBV12-3 or TRBV12-4 and TRBJ1-2; D ambiguous. The sample was blood. The sequence was collected from a man younger than 30 in good health. CDR3 sequence reads: CASSPTPGTLYGYTF. The DNA of the CDR3 is TGTGCCAGCAGTCCCACCCCCGGCACTCTCTATGGCTACACCTTC.